This TCR beta chain is drawn from a study of cytomegalovirus exposure and HLA in healthy donors. Findings of the study overall: In the 130 or so validation repertoires, a later analysis found that first-cohort TCR clusters tended to co-occur. The authors confirmed in vitro that a few CMV-associated chains were specific for CMV antigens. Many donors shared some public TCRs, even though most TCR sequences were rare. Reported performance of the classifier showed diagnosis of cytomegalovirus status with high specificity and sensitivity.

Trimming pared 8 bases from V and 2 bases from J, leaving 12 bases between. The CDR3 loop spans 13 amino acids. Germline V lookup: CDR1 MNHEY, CDR2 SMNVEV (reference sequence). On this clone: Its matching antigen is unknown.

Clones were read by immunoSEQ multiplex PCR, and TCRdb kept only the in-frame ones, dropping some. The sample has 200,000 to 250,000 clones, around nine tenths seen once. Sequenced sample: PBMCs. The chain joins TRBV27 to TRBJ1-2, with D perhaps TRBD1 (5 bases). This receptor was identified in a young woman in good health and CMV-seronegative. CDR3 region: CASRWGRNYGYTF. As DNA, the CDR3 is TGTGCCAGCCGCTGGGGCCGCAACTATGGCTACACCTTC.